This is a list of T cell receptor beta chains from one sample in a study of T cell responses to AZD1222 COVID-19 vaccine. Clones were sequenced by immunoSEQ multiplex PCR, and TCRdb holds only the in-frame ones, with some missing. The sample lists 150,000 or so clones, about 93% occurring once. Sequenced here: peripheral blood, sampled on day 0 of AZD1222 vaccination. The receptors were gathered from an adult in good health. The CDR3 runs from the conserved cysteine through the conserved F or W. A D gene is named only where the DNA matches it firmly. For some rows the clone size is stated as once, few or many, or as a class when expanded; others skip it.

j_gene | abundance | v_gene | d_gene | CDR3aa | CDR3nt
TRBJ1-1 | NA | TRBV7-2 | NA | CASSLAWGTEAFF | TGTGCCAGCAGCTTAGCGTGGGGCACTGAAGCTTTCTTT
TRBJ1-2 | NA | TRBV19 | TRBD1 | CASSTIQGAIFGYTF | TGTGCCAGTAGTACAATACAGGGGGCTATATTTGGCTACACCTTC
TRBJ2-7 | NA | TRBV27 | TRBD2 | CASSLSRTSGSSYEQYF | TGTGCCAGCAGTTTATCGAGGACTAGCGGGAGTTCTTACGAGCAGTACTTC
TRBJ1-1 | NA | TRBV6-5 | NA | CASSYYTGNTEAFF | TGTGCCAGCAGTTACTATACAGGGAACACTGAAGCTTTCTTT
TRBJ2-7 | NA | TRBV13 | NA | CASSLGRDEQYF | TGTGCCAGCAGCTTAGGCAGGGACGAGCAGTACTTC
TRBJ2-1 | NA | TRBV4-2 | TRBD2 | CASSHLTSGRYNEQFF | TGTGCCAGCAGCCATCTAACTAGCGGGCGATACAATGAGCAGTTCTTC
TRBJ2-1 | NA | TRBV7-9 | NA | CASSLDIGREVEQFF | TGTGCCAGCAGCTTAGACATTGGCAGGGAGGTTGAGCAGTTCTTC
TRBJ1-2 | NA | TRBV6-5 | NA | CASSLDSSYGYTF | TGTGCCAGCAGTCTAGACAGTTCCTATGGCTACACCTTC
TRBJ2-3 | NA | TRBV5-1 | TRBD2 | CASSILAGSTDTQYF | TGCGCCAGCAGTATACTAGCGGGAAGCACAGATACGCAGTATTTT
TRBJ2-3 | NA | TRBV7-2 | TRBD2 | CASSPLTSVDTDTQYF | TGTGCCAGCAGCCCGCTGACTAGCGTAGACACAGATACGCAGTATTTT
TRBJ1-2 | NA | TRBV28 | TRBD1 | CASSWDSHGYTF | TGTGCCAGCAGCTGGGACAGTCATGGCTACACCTTC
TRBJ1-6 | NA | TRBV27 | NA | CASSRTRVRSYNSPLHF | TGTGCCAGCAGTCGAACCAGGGTGAGGTCCTATAATTCACCCCTCCACTTT
TRBJ2-2 | NA | TRBV5-1 | NA | CASSVRAGGGELFF | TGCGCCAGCAGCGTCCGGGCTGGGGGCGGGGAGCTGTTTTTT
TRBJ2-5 | NA | TRBV3-1/TRBV3-2 | NA | CASSQDLGEVGETQYF | TGTGCCAGCAGCCAAGATCTAGGCGAGGTGGGAGAGACCCAGTACTTC
TRBJ2-7 | once | TRBV28 | NA | CASTSPYEQYF | TGTGCCAGCACCTCGCCCTACGAGCAGTACTTC
TRBJ1-1 | NA | TRBV10-2 | NA | CASRPDENTEAFF | TGCGCCAGCAGACCAGACGAGAACACTGAAGCTTTCTTT
TRBJ2-7 | few | TRBV11-2 | NA | CASSLGQGPYEQYF | TGTGCCAGCAGCTTAGGGCAGGGCCCCTACGAGCAGTACTTC
TRBJ2-1 | NA | TRBV7-3 | NA | CASSLTSYNEQFF | TGTGCCAGCAGCTTGACATCCTACAATGAGCAGTTCTTC
TRBJ1-1 | once | TRBV5-1 | NA | CASSLVGSTEAFF | TGCGCCAGCAGCTTGGTAGGGTCCACTGAAGCTTTCTTT
TRBJ1-1 | NA | TRBV28 | NA | CASSLQFEAFF | TGTGCCAGCAGTTTACAGTTTGAAGCTTTCTTT
TRBJ1-6 | NA | TRBV25-1 | NA | CASSESGDYNSPLHF | TGTGCCAGCAGTGAATCGGGGGATTATAATTCACCCCTCCACTTT
TRBJ2-7 | NA | TRBV27 | NA | CASTPRYEQYF | TGTGCCAGCACTCCCCGCTACGAGCAGTACTTC
TRBJ1-1 | NA | TRBV7-6 | NA | CASTPGGYTEAFF | TGTGCCAGCACCCCGGGGGGCTACACTGAAGCTTTCTTT
TRBJ1-1 | NA | TRBV19 | NA | CASSIDQRLRGTEAFF | TGTGCCAGTAGTATAGATCAGCGCTTAAGGGGCACTGAAGCTTTCTTT
TRBJ2-7 | NA | TRBV2 | NA | CASSDFLWTSGPEQYF | NA
TRBJ1-1 | NA | TRBV9 | NA | CASSPDSINTEAFF | TGTGCCAGCAGCCCGGATAGTATTAACACTGAAGCTTTCTTT
TRBJ2-4 | NA | TRBV24-1 | TRBD1 | CATSDTRQGVNIQYF | TGTGCCACCAGTGATACGAGACAGGGAGTCAACATTCAGTACTTC
TRBJ2-5 | NA | TRBV18 | NA | CASSPPQGETQYF | TGTGCCAGCTCACCACCCCAGGGAGAGACCCAGTACTTC
TRBJ1-1 | NA | TRBV5-4 | TRBD1 | CASSLRQGNTEAFF | TGTGCCAGCAGCTTGCGACAGGGGAACACTGAAGCTTTCTTT
TRBJ2-1 | NA | TRBV28 | TRBD2 | CASTVGLAGANEQFF | TGTGCCAGCACGGTCGGACTAGCGGGAGCTAATGAGCAGTTCTTC
TRBJ1-2 | NA | TRBV19 | NA | CASSIRGTSYGYTF | TGTGCCAGTAGTATTCGCGGAACATCCTATGGCTACACCTTC
TRBJ2-1 | NA | TRBV5-8 | NA | CASSHRDAIYNEQFF | TGTGCCAGCAGTCACCGGGACGCCATCTACAATGAGCAGTTCTTC
TRBJ2-2 | NA | TRBV7-9 | NA | CASSWTVNTGELFF | TGTGCCAGCAGCTGGACAGTGAACACCGGGGAGCTGTTTTTT
TRBJ2-1 | NA | TRBV19 | NA | CASSRDGYYNEQFF | TGTGCCAGTAGCCGGGACGGTTACTACAATGAGCAGTTCTTC
TRBJ2-1 | NA | TRBV7-8 | TRBD2 | CASSRTAGLALYNEQFF | TGTGCCAGCAGCCGAACGGCCGGACTAGCGCTTTACAATGAGCAGTTCTTC
TRBJ2-2 | once | TRBV6-4 | TRBD2 | CASSVQGGATGELFF | TGTGCCAGCAGTGTCCAGGGAGGGGCCACCGGGGAGCTGTTTTTT
TRBJ2-1 | NA | TRBV27 | TRBD2 | CASRRLAGNYNEQFF | TGTGCCAGCAGGCGACTAGCGGGGAATTACAATGAGCAGTTCTTC
TRBJ1-2 | NA | TRBV7-2 | NA | CASSLGFSYGYTF | TGTGCCAGCAGCTTAGGGTTTTCCTATGGCTACACCTTC
TRBJ1-2 | NA | TRBV10-1 | NA | CATLLRVIGYTF | TGCGCCACCCTTCTCAGGGTAATTGGCTACACCTTC
TRBJ1-4 | NA | TRBV7-2 | NA | CASSPDYATNEKLFF | TGTGCCAGCAGCCCTGATTATGCAACTAATGAAAAACTGTTTTTT
TRBJ2-3 | NA | TRBV5-1 | TRBD2 | CASSFERGRTDTQYF | TGCGCCAGCAGCTTTGAGCGGGGGCGCACAGATACGCAGTATTTT
TRBJ1-5 | NA | TRBV19 | NA | CASSIQQDSRQPQHF | TGTGCCAGTAGTATACAACAGGACTCCAGGCAGCCCCAGCATTTT
TRBJ2-1 | NA | TRBV6-5 | NA | CAVVGAPNEQFF | TGTGCCGTTGTAGGAGCGCCCAATGAGCAGTTCTTC
TRBJ2-7 | NA | TRBV28 | TRBD1 | CASSGTAPYEQYF | TGTGCCAGCAGCGGGACAGCTCCCTACGAGCAGTACTTC
TRBJ2-4 | NA | TRBV9 | NA | CASSLGNAKNIQYF | TGTGCCAGCAGCCTCGGGAATGCCAAAAACATTCAGTACTTC
TRBJ2-6 | NA | TRBV27 | NA | CASSSTSGANVLTF | TGTGCCAGCAGTTCCACCTCTGGGGCCAACGTCCTGACTTTC
TRBJ2-7 | NA | TRBV4-1 | NA | CASSQAAVPNYEQYF | TGCGCCAGCAGCCAGGCGGCAGTTCCCAACTACGAGCAGTACTTC
TRBJ2-7 | NA | TRBV28 | TRBD1 | CASSLGQGGEQYF | TGTGCCAGCAGTCTCGGACAGGGCGGCGAGCAGTACTTC
TRBJ2-6 | once | TRBV28 | NA | CASSPGGPEGANVLTF | TGTGCCAGCAGCCCCGGGGGCCCGGAAGGGGCCAACGTCCTGACTTTC
TRBJ1-1 | NA | TRBV4-1 | NA | CASSQEDSLTVNTEAFF | TGCGCCAGCAGCCAAGAAGACTCCCTTACAGTGAACACTGAAGCTTTCTTT
TRBJ1-1 | NA | TRBV6-7 | TRBD1 | CASSFADRVYTEAFF | TGTGCCAGCAGTTTTGCGGACAGGGTCTACACTGAAGCTTTCTTT
TRBJ2-4 | NA | TRBV18 | NA | CASSPSGENIQYF | TGTGCCAGCTCACCATCGGGGGAAAACATTCAGTACTTC